These 6 T cell receptor beta chains were sequenced from one sample in a study of T cells in narcolepsy. Assay: immunoSEQ multiplex PCR; the TCRdb copy retains only in-frame clones and omits some. The sample yields over 25,000 clones, around 79% seen once. Sample: memory (CD45RA-) CD4+ T cells from blood. Receptors originate from a human donor in good health.

The chain joins TRBV25-1 to TRBJ2-7, with TRBD1 matching over 7 bases. V shed 8 bases, J shed 2 bases, and the junction held 9 bases outside the gene matches. The germline gives CDR1 MGHDK, CDR2 SYGVNS. CDR3 length equals 14 residues. The DNA of the CDR3 is TGTGCCAGCCGCCCCCCGGGACAGACCTACGAGCAGTACTTC. This codes for CASRPPGQTYEQYF.

This clone occurred a few times. This chain links TRBV15 with TRBJ2-5, with D possibly matching TRBD1 (5 bases). Between the trimmed V and J ends, which lost 1 base and 5 bases, there was a span of 14 bases. The CDR3 runs 15 residues. Germline lookup yields CDR1 LNHNV and CDR2 YYDKDF (reference sequence). In nucleotides, the CDR3 is TGTGCCACCAGCAGAGTAAGGGGCCTTGGGGAGACCCAGTACTTC. Protein product: CATSRVRGLGETQYF. The full variable domain, with the rest looked up from reference TRBV15 and TRBJ2-5, is DAMVIQNPRYQVTQFGKPVTLSCSQTLNHNVMYWYQQKSSQAPKLLFHYYDKDFNNEADTPDNFQSRRPNTSFCFLDIRSPGLGDTAMYLCATSRVRGLGETQYFGPGTRLLVL.

The chain recombines TRBV7-2 with TRBJ2-7; 14 nucleotides line up with TRBD2. Germline loops: CDR1 SGHTA, CDR2 FQGNSA. V lost 1 base, J lost 2 bases, and 7 bases stayed unmatched. CDR3 length equals 18 residues. DNA of the CDR3: TGTGCCAGCAGCTTAGTAGGGGGGACTAGCGGGGGCCCCTACGAGCAGTACTTC. It translates to CASSLVGGTSGGPYEQYF.

The chain is built from TRBV7-2 and TRBJ2-1; TRBD1 matches at 7 bases. Germline loops: CDR1 SGHTA, CDR2 FQGNSA. The CDR3 is 15 residues long. The ends lost 5 bases at V and 8 bases at J; junction bases unmatched: 12. Here the CDR3 DNA reads TGTGCCAGCAGCAAAGAGACAGGGAGAATCGATGAGCAGTTCTTC. It yields the protein CASSKETGRIDEQFF. The full variable domain, completed using reference TRBV7-2 and TRBJ2-1, is GAGVSQSPSNKVTEKGKDVELRCDPISGHTALYWYRQSLGQGLEFLIYFQGNSAPDKSGLPSDRFSAERTGGSVSTLTIQRTQQEDSAVYLCASSKETGRIDEQFFGPGTRLTVL.

V usage is TRBV4-3 and J usage is TRBJ2-4; no reliable D call. The CDR3 runs 13 residues. Germline CDR1 and CDR2: LGHNA and YSLEER. V was pared by 1 base and J by 7 bases, with 8 bases between. The CDR3 nucleotides read TGCGCCAGCAGCCAAGGACGACGGAACATTCAGTACTTC. Translation gives CASSQGRRNIQYF.

For this clone: At the DNA level, this CDR3 is encoded by other sequences in the same sample as well. This chain uses TRBV5-5 with TRBJ2-5; 8 positions agree with TRBD1. J was trimmed by 3 bases and V by 4 bases; bases with no gene match: 2. Per the germline V gene, CDR1 is SGHKS and CDR2 is YYEKEE (reference sequence). The CDR3 runs 13 residues. CDR3 region: CASSPQGEETQYF. Here the CDR3 DNA reads TGTGCCAGCAGCCCACAGGGGGAAGAGACCCAGTACTTC.